One and the same sample provided the 6 T cell receptor beta chains below, sequenced in a study of blood T cell repertoires in COVID-19. Libraries were prepared by immunoSEQ multiplex PCR; TCRdb keeps only in-frame clonotypes and omits some of them. The data hold 40,000 to 45,000 clones, with around 76% observed a single time. The sample comprised peripheral blood. Receptors were obtained from a man older than 75 with acute or convalescent COVID-19.

This clone was seen a few times. In nucleotides, the CDR3 is TGCGCCAGCAGCTTGAACCTCCCGGGGTCACCCCTCCACTTT. Its protein product is CASSLNLPGSPLHF. This chain links TRBV5-1 with TRBJ1-6; D remains unclear. Trimming cost V 1 base and J 10 bases, with 12 bases left between them. Germline CDR1 reads SGHRS; CDR2 reads YFSETQ. The CDR3 sequence is 14 residues long. Full variable domain (outside the CDR3, taken from reference TRBV5-1 and TRBJ1-6): KAGVTQTPRYLIKTRGQQVTLSCSPISGHRSVSWYQQTPGQGLQFLFEYFSETQRNKGNFPGRFSGRQFSNSRSEMNVSTLELGDSALYLCASSLNLPGSPLHFGNGTRLTVT.

This clone was seen more than once but under ten times. The chain links TRBV7-9 to TRBJ2-4, with 8 bases that match TRBD2. The ends lost 3 bases at V and 0 bases at J; junction bases unmatched: 7. The CDR3 consists of 17 residues. CDR1 is SEHNR and CDR2 is FQNEAQ in the germline V gene (reference sequence). The CDR3 here is CASSFFTSGPAKNIQYF. The CDR3 DNA reads TGTGCCAGCAGCTTCTTCACTAGCGGACCAGCCAAAAACATTCAGTACTTC.

This clone appeared a few times. This sequence joins TRBV5-4 and TRBJ1-1, with 12 positions matching TRBD1. The V segment lost 3 bases and the J segment 0 bases; nucleotides outside the gene matches: 3. The CDR3 covers 16 residues. The germline V gene has CDR1 SGHNT and CDR2 YYREEE (reference sequence). The DNA for the CDR3 is TGTGCCAGCAGCTCCCGGGACAGGGGGCTGAACACTGAAGCTTTCTTT. It encodes CASSSRDRGLNTEAFF.

CDR3 in DNA: TGCGCCAGCAGCTTGGAAGGGGTGGGGATCACTGAAGCTTTCTTT. It specifies CASSLEGVGITEAFF. V usage is TRBV5-1 and J usage is TRBJ1-1, with D maybe TRBD1 (5 bases). The V gene's germline CDR1 is SGHRS and CDR2 YFSETQ. Trimming took 0 bases from V and 4 from J, leaving 13 bases between them. This CDR3 comprises 15 residues.

The chain carries TRBV5-1 and TRBJ2-1; TRBD2 agrees at 11 bases. The CDR3 extends over 15 amino acids. The junction had 5 bases not matched to a gene; V was cut back by 4 bases and J by 5 bases. Germline V CDR1 and CDR2: SGHRS, YFSETQ. This CDR3 is CASSLGTSGHNEQFF. The CDR3 nucleotides are TGCGCCAGCAGCCTCGGGACTAGCGGTCACAATGAGCAGTTCTTC.

The chain combines TRBV9 with TRBJ1-6; 9 nucleotides agree with TRBD1. V was clipped by 3 bases and J by 7 bases; unmatched bases: 5. From germline, CDR1 is SGDLS and CDR2 YYNGEE. The CDR3 consists of 15 residues. The CDR3 nucleotides read TGTGCCAGCAGCGCAACCGGGACAGGGAATTCACCCCTCCACTTT. Its translation: CASSATGTGNSPLHF.